This entry describes one TCR beta chain. This sample stems from a study of blood T cell repertoires in COVID-19. Study overall: In each case, the material was cDNA or gDNA derived from T cells, B-cell-depleted T cells, or PBMCs.

Seattle's enrolled individuals joined amid active infection and were then monitored longitudinally. Per the authors' pipeline: How many nucleated cells were present was estimated from reference gene primer amplification. The protocol was immunoSEQ multiplex PCR, while the TCRdb copy is restricted to in-frame clones and leaves out a portion. The D gene and trimming were derived from the DNA, and the V and J assignments and clone size from that table. Seen here are 190,000 or so clones, 94% observed once, and the top ten hold 0.76%. This CDR3 has 14 residues. Trimming removed 4 bases from V and 7 bases from J, with 14 bases in between. Germline-derived CDR1 and CDR2 are ENHRY and SYGVKD.

The chain employs TRBV10-3 and TRBJ1-5, with D maybe TRBD1 (5 bases). The sequence was obtained from a man aged 30 to 45 with COVID-19, enrolled during active disease. Specimen: peripheral blood. The CDR3: CAISGSLGGQPQHF. The CDR3 nucleotides are TGTGCCATCAGTGGAAGCCTCGGGGGACAGCCCCAGCATTTT.